This T cell receptor (beta chain) was recorded in a study of T cell repertoires in cytomegalovirus infection. TCRdb redid the calling of the reads with MiXCR, one entry per CDR3 protein. The table lists 630,000 or so distinct CDR3 sequences, less than 25% of them singletons. The CDR3 spans 14 residues. The germline V and J ends were trimmed by 0 bases and 1 base, with 6 bases remaining between them. Per germline, CDR1 MNHEY and CDR2 SVGAGI. This clonotype was seen only a few times. The sequence came from a human donor in good health (CMV status not recorded). Some clones in this sample may be carry-over from other donors' samples. Specimen: CD8+ T cells from PBMCs. This chain connects TRBV6-5 to TRBJ1-2; the D gene is possibly TRBD1 (5 bases). The CDR3 reads CASSYSTDNYGYTF. The CDR3 nucleotides are TGTGCCAGCAGTTACTCGACAGATAACTATGGCTACACCTTC.